The 13 T cell receptor beta chains below come from one sample, sequenced in a study of identical twins. In TCRdb, the 5' RACE reads were re-called with MiXCR into one record per CDR3 protein. This sample has 420,000 or so distinct CDR3 sequences, with around 18% found just once. The specimen sequenced was naive T cells sorted from blood. The receptors were sampled from a man aged 45-65 years in good health.

Ten or more counts support this clonotype. This chain links TRBV25-1 with TRBJ2-7; TRBD1 matches 10 bases. CDR3 size: 15 residues. J was trimmed by 3 bases and V by 6 bases; bases with no gene match: 8. From germline, CDR1 is MGHDK and CDR2 SYGVNS. The CDR3 nucleotides are TGTGCCAGCAGAAGGACGGGACAGGGGTACTACGAGCAGTACTTC. The encoded protein is CASRRTGQGYYEQYF.

This clonotype has only a few counts. This rearrangement joins TRBV11-2 to TRBJ1-1; weak D call: TRBD1 (5 bases). V gave up 0 bases and J gave up 1 base, with 12 bases separating them. Germline CDR1 reads SGHAT; CDR2 reads FQNNGV. The length of the CDR3 is 16 residues. The CDR3 nucleotides read TGTGCCAGCAGCTTAGATAGGGGAGGGCCGAACACTGAAGCTTTCTTT. Amino acid sequence: CASSLDRGGPNTEAFF.

The V gene is TRBV15, the J gene TRBJ2-1; a weak D match, TRBD2 (6 bases). CDR1 and CDR2 from the germline V gene are LNHNV and YYDKDF (reference sequence). The CDR3 runs to 12 residues. Between the trimmed V and J ends, which lost 1 base and 9 bases, there was a span of 7 bases. The CDR3 nucleotides read TGTGCCACCAGCAGAGCGGGAGTTGAGCAGTTCTTC. Translating gives CATSRAGVEQFF.

The chain is built from TRBV3-1 and TRBJ1-4, with D hard to call. The germline gives CDR1 LGHDT, CDR2 YNNKEL (reference sequence). CDR3 size: 17 residues. Trimming stripped 0 bases from V and 4 bases from J, with 15 bases between. The CDR3 nucleotides are TGTGCCAGCAGCCAAGATTTCGGTGGCGGGTTTAATGAAAAACTGTTTTTT. Residues: CASSQDFGGGFNEKLFF.

V gene TRBV24-1 combines with J gene TRBJ1-1, with a tentative D call TRBD1 (6 bases). The germline gives CDR1 KGHDR, CDR2 SFDVKD. CDR3 length: 15 residues. Trimming removed 2 bases at V and 4 bases at J, with 13 bases between. CDR3 nucleotide sequence: TGTGCCACCAGTGATTCCACAGGGTCGCGCACTGAAGCTTTCTTT. As protein: CATSDSTGSRTEAFF.

The genes are TRBV11-2 and TRBJ2-1; 9 nucleotides line up with TRBD2. V trimming: 0 bases; J trimming: 7 bases; junction bases outside the gene matches: 10. This CDR3 has 17 amino acids. Germline CDR1 and CDR2: SGHAT and FQNNGV. Here the CDR3 DNA reads TGTGCCAGCAGCTTAGATCGGGGCGGGAGGGCCTGGAATGAGCAGTTCTTC. It translates to CASSLDRGGRAWNEQFF.

The rearrangement links TRBV6-5 to TRBJ1-1; possible D gene TRBD1, 5 bases. V shed 4 bases and J shed 4 bases, with 19 bases lying between them. The CDR3 runs 16 residues. Germline values: CDR1 MNHEY, CDR2 SVGAGI. CDR3 sequence reads: CASSSRTGGLSTEAFF. Written as DNA, the CDR3 is TGTGCCAGCAGTTCCCGGACCGGGGGTTTGAGCACTGAAGCTTTCTTT.

The chain is built from TRBV9 and TRBJ2-5, with 9 bases that match TRBD1. The CDR3 spans 14 residues. Germline V gene sequence: CDR1 SGDLS, CDR2 YYNGEE. The ends lost 3 bases at V and 5 bases at J; junction bases unmatched: 5. CDR3 protein: CASSASTGGETQYF. DNA for the CDR3: TGTGCCAGCAGCGCCTCGACAGGGGGGGAGACCCAGTACTTC.

V and J are TRBV4-3 and TRBJ2-6; TRBD2 matches at 7 bases. The germline CDR1 and CDR2 sequences are LGHNA and YSLEER. V lost 2 bases to trimming and J lost 3 bases; unmatched junction nucleotides: 1. CDR3 size: 15 residues. CDR3 protein: CASSQPGGGANVLTF. The DNA for the CDR3 is TGCGCCAGCAGCCAACCGGGAGGTGGGGCCAACGTCCTGACTTTC.

The chain employs TRBV6-5 and TRBJ2-2; 7 bases agree with TRBD1. This CDR3 contains 13 residues. V shed 2 bases and J 9 bases; nucleotides not matched to a gene: 3. The germline CDR1 and CDR2 sequences are MNHEY and SVGAGI. The CDR3 sequence is CASSYLGGWELFF. The CDR3 region has the DNA TGTGCCAGCAGTTACCTAGGGGGCTGGGAGCTGTTTTTT.

This clonotype was recorded a few times. The rearrangement links TRBV6-1 to TRBJ1-1; TRBD1 matches at 9 bases. In germline, CDR1 is MNHNS, CDR2 SASEGT. The junction had 7 bases not matched to a gene; V was cut back by 8 bases and J by 3 bases. The CDR3 has 14 amino acids. The CDR3 reads CASHRDRAYTEAFF. CDR3 DNA sequence: TGTGCCAGCCACCGGGACAGGGCATACACTGAAGCTTTCTTT.

Many counts were recorded for this clonotype. The chain uses TRBV6-5 and TRBJ2-2; the D gene is possibly TRBD1 (6 bases). Looked up from germline, CDR1 is MNHEY and CDR2 is SVGAGI. The CDR3 consists of 15 residues. V was pared by 3 bases and J by 8 bases, with 16 bases between. The CDR3 sequence is CASSYLDRIGGELFF. DNA of the CDR3: TGTGCCAGCAGTTATTTAGACAGGATTGGGGGGGAGCTGTTTTTT.

This clonotype has a count of ten or more. The chain links TRBV6-5 to TRBJ2-2; tentatively, D is TRBD1 or TRBD2 (5 bases each). V was trimmed by 6 bases and J by 4 bases, leaving 21 bases between them. Germline CDR1 is MNHEY and CDR2 is SVGAGI. The CDR3 is made up of 17 amino acids. The CDR3 sequence: CASRLDPRGAGTGELFF. DNA for the CDR3: TGTGCCAGCAGACTCGACCCCCGGGGCGCTGGCACCGGGGAGCTGTTTTTT.